This paragraph covers one TCR beta chain sequence. Assay used: immunoSEQ multiplex PCR; TCRdb lists only in-frame clones, some missing. The profile covers hundreds of thousands of clones, with roughly four fifths appearing a single time and about 2.5% taken by the ten largest. This CDR3 has 13 residues. V lost 1 base, J lost 7 bases, and 10 bases lay in between. The germline CDR1 and CDR2 sequences are SEHNR and FQNEAQ (reference sequence). The data originate from a study of blood T cell repertoires in COVID-19. The specimen was peripheral blood. This TCR derives from a woman between 35 and 50 years old with active or convalescent COVID-19. The V call is TRBV7-9, the J call TRBJ1-1; D not resolved. CDR3 nucleotides: TGTGCCAGCAGCTTAGATGGGCGACGTGAAGCTTTCTTT. Its protein is CASSLDGRREAFF.